The 12 T cell receptor beta chains given below trace back to one sample, sequenced in a study of blood T cell repertoires in COVID-19. Assay: immunoSEQ multiplex PCR; the TCRdb copy retains only in-frame clones and omits some. The data hold 150,000 to 250,000 clones, with around 87% observed a single time. Sequencing input: PBMCs or T cells enriched from blood (not recorded which). All receptors come from a woman aged 25 to 39 who had recovered from COVID-19.

The chain has TRBV9 and TRBJ1-2; a possible D gene is TRBD1 (6 bases). CDR1 is SGDLS and CDR2 is YYNGEE in the germline V gene. There are 13 residues in the CDR3. The V end lost 5 bases, the J end lost 8 bases, and 16 bases lay between the germline ends. The CDR3 loop reads CASRGAGERGYTF. DNA of the CDR3: TGTGCCAGCAGGGGGGCAGGGGAACGCGGCTACACCTTC.

This clone has only a few counts. The chain employs TRBV7-2 and TRBJ1-3, with D possibly being TRBD1 (6 bases). The CDR3 covers 18 residues. Germline values: CDR1 SGHTA, CDR2 FQGNSA. V was trimmed by 5 bases and J by 3 bases, leaving 23 bases between them. CDR3 loop: CASSRNIPGQLYGNTIYF. CDR3 coding DNA: TGTGCCAGCAGCCGTAATATTCCCGGACAGCTCTATGGAAACACCATATATTTT.

The chain carries TRBV18 and TRBJ2-7; 11 bases agree with TRBD1. Germline V gene data show CDR1 as KGHSH and CDR2 as LQKENI. The CDR3 covers 17 residues. Losses at the gene ends were 3 bases for V and 2 bases for J; bases not matched to a gene: 9. CDR3 sequence: CASSPEDRGLITYEQYF. The CDR3 DNA reads TGTGCCAGCTCACCGGAGGACAGGGGGCTAATAACCTACGAGCAGTACTTC.

The chain links TRBV30 to TRBJ1-2; D gene ambiguous. Germline CDR1 and CDR2: GTSNPN and SVGIG (reference sequence). The ends were cut back, 0 bases at V and 6 bases at J, with 14 bases in the middle. The CDR3 runs to 14 residues. The CDR3 region is CAWSVGQLSDGYTF. DNA for the CDR3: TGTGCCTGGAGTGTAGGGCAGCTTAGCGATGGCTACACCTTC.

The V gene is TRBV2, the J gene TRBJ1-2; TRBD1 agrees at 9 bases. The CDR3 spans 14 residues. CDR1 and CDR2 (germline): SNHLY, FYNNEI. J gave up 8 bases and V 5 bases, and 9 bases lay outside the gene matches. CDR3 amino acids: CASSYQTGGGGYTF. DNA of the CDR3: TGTGCCAGCAGTTACCAGACAGGGGGAGGGGGCTACACCTTC.

This chain connects TRBV5-6 to TRBJ1-1, with 7 bases lining up with TRBD1. This CDR3 has 14 amino acids. Trimming removed 2 bases from V and 3 bases from J; junction bases left unmatched: 4. The germline gives CDR1 SGHDT, CDR2 YYEEEE. The DNA of the CDR3 is TGTGCCAGCAGCTTCTCAGGGGGGTACACTGAAGCTTTCTTT. Translated, it gives CASSFSGGYTEAFF.

This clone was found once. The chain is built from TRBV7-2 and TRBJ1-2; D unclear. Trimming cost V 7 bases and J 5 bases, with 17 bases left between them. Per germline, CDR1 SGHTA and CDR2 FQGNSA. The CDR3 covers 14 residues. This chain's CDR3 is CASILGRTSYGYTF. In nucleotides, the CDR3 is TGTGCCAGCATCCTCGGGAGGACCTCGTATGGCTACACCTTC.

This chain links TRBV4-1 with TRBJ2-2, with 7 positions matching TRBD2. The trim removed 2 bases at V and 4 bases at J, leaving 7 bases unmatched. Germline CDR1 reads MGHRA; CDR2 reads YSYEKL. The CDR3 totals 16 residues. This CDR3 is CASSQTGTISTGELFF. CDR3 nucleotides: TGCGCCAGCAGCCAAACCGGGACTATAAGCACCGGGGAGCTGTTTTTT.

The chain has TRBV18 and TRBJ1-1, with D possibly being TRBD1 (6 bases). Germline lookup yields CDR1 KGHSH and CDR2 LQKENI. The CDR3 runs to 12 residues. V gave up 5 bases and J gave up 6 bases, with 10 bases separating them. The CDR3 is CASSMDSPEAFF. CDR3 coding DNA: TGTGCCAGCTCAATGGACAGTCCTGAAGCTTTCTTT.

V and J are TRBV13 and TRBJ2-3, with D possibly being TRBD1 (6 bases). The V end was cut by 3 bases, the J end by 9 bases, with 16 bases between. The germline V gene encodes CDR1 PRHDT and CDR2 FYEKMQ (reference sequence). This CDR3 region has 14 residues. In DNA, the CDR3 is TGTGCCAGCAGCTTGGGATCGTCAGGGGACACGCAGTATTTT. It is translated as CASSLGSSGDTQYF.

V gene TRBV30 combines with J gene TRBJ2-7; D remains unclear. Germline CDR1 GTSNPN, CDR2 SVGIG (reference sequence). This CDR3 is 11 amino acids long. The ends were cut back, 1 base at V and 6 bases at J, with 7 bases in the middle. For the CDR3, the DNA is TGTGCCTGGAGTGATTTCGGCGAGCAGTACTTC. This sequence encodes CAWSDFGEQYF.

This chain connects TRBV3-1 (or the pseudogene TRBV3-2) to TRBJ2-3; unclear D gene. With 0 bases removed from V and 2 bases from J, the gap between germline ends came to 12 bases. This CDR3 is 16 amino acids long. Germline-derived CDR1 and CDR2 are LGHDT and YNNKEL (reference sequence). The CDR3 region has the DNA TGTGCCAGCAGCCAAGAAGTCCGGCTAGACACAGATACGCAGTATTTT. Translating gives CASSQEVRLDTDTQYF.